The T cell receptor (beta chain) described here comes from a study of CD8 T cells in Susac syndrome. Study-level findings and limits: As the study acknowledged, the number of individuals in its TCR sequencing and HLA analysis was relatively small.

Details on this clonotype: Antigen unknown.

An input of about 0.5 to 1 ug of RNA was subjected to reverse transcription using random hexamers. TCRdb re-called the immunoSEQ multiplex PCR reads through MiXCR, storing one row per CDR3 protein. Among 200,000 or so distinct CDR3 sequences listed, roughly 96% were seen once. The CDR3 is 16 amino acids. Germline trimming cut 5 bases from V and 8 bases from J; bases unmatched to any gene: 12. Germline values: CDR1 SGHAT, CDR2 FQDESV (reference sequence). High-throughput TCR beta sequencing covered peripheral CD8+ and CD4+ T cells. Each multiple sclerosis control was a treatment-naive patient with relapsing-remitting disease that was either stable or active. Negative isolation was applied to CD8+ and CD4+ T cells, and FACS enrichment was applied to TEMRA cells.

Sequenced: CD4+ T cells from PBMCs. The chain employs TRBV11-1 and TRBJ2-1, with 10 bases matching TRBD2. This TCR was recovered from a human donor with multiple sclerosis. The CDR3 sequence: CASSPWRLAGMDEQFF. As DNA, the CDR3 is TGTGCCAGCAGCCCTTGGAGACTAGCGGGTATGGATGAGCAGTTCTTC.